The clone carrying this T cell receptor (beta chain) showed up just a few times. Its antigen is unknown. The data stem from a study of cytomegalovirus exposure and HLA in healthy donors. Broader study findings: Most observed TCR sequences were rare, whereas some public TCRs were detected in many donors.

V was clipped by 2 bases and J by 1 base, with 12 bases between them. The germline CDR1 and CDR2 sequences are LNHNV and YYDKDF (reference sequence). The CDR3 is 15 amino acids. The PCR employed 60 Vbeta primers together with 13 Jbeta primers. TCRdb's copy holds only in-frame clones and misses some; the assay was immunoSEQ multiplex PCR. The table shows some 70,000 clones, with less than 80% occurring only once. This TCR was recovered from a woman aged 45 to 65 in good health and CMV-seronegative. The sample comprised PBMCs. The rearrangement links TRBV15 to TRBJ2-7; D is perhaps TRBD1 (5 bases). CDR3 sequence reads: CATSRLLGPSYEQYF. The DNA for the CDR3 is TGTGCCACCAGCAGATTGCTGGGGCCTTCCTACGAGCAGTACTTC.